What follows are 6 T cell receptor beta chains derived from one specimen sequenced in a study of cytomegalovirus exposure and HLA in healthy donors. A multiplex PCR was run with 60 Vbeta primers and 13 Jbeta primers. Sequenced by immunoSEQ multiplex PCR; TCRdb stores in-frame clones only, minus some. The sample lists approximately 110,000 clones, about 80% occurring once. Sequences were obtained from PBMCs. The receptors shown here come from a man aged 35 to 55 in good health and CMV-seronegative.

V is TRBV5-1 and J is TRBJ2-7; possible D gene TRBD1, 6 bases. Germline-derived CDR1 and CDR2 are SGHRS and YFSETQ. Trimming cost V 2 bases and J 1 base, with 7 bases left between them. The CDR3 extends over 13 amino acids. The DNA of the CDR3 is TGCGCCAGCAGCTTCGGACAGTCCTACGAGCAGTACTTC. This codes for CASSFGQSYEQYF.

The chain carries TRBV19 and TRBJ2-7; D may be TRBD1 (6 bases). The germline V gene has CDR1 LNHDA and CDR2 SQIVND (reference sequence). The CDR3 is 14 residues long. With 1 base removed from V and 0 bases from J, the gap between germline ends came to 7 bases. CDR3 bases: TGTGCCAGTAGTATAGGGGGGCTCTCCTACGAGCAGTACTTC. Amino acid sequence: CASSIGGLSYEQYF.

This clone was counted a few times. J is TRBJ2-1 and V is TRBV4-3; TRBD1 matches at 10 bases. The CDR3 spans 16 residues. Looked up from germline, CDR1 is LGHNA and CDR2 is YSLEER. J was trimmed by 7 bases and V by 1 base; bases with no gene match: 7. Here the CDR3 DNA reads TGCGCCAGCAGCCAAGGGTTCGGGACAGGGGCTAATGAGCAGTTCTTC. It specifies CASSQGFGTGANEQFF.

The chain combines TRBV7-2 with TRBJ2-7; D perhaps matches TRBD1 (5 bases). The germline V gene has CDR1 SGHTA and CDR2 FQGNSA. CDR3 size: 17 residues. V was cut by 4 bases and J by 2 bases, with 21 bases left in between. The CDR3 here is CASSSDKTRLVPYEQYF. The CDR3 DNA follows: TGTGCCAGCAGCTCGGACAAGACTCGCCTTGTACCCTACGAGCAGTACTTC.

The chain employs TRBV19 and TRBJ1-2; 11 positions match TRBD1. Germline CDR1 is LNHDA and CDR2 is SQIVND (reference sequence). The CDR3 consists of 16 residues. Trimming at V came to 5 bases and at J to 3 bases, leaving 8 bases not matched to a gene. The chain's CDR3 is CASSGGTGGMDYGYTF. CDR3 bases: TGTGCCAGTAGTGGAGGGACAGGGGGGATGGACTATGGCTACACCTTC.

This rearrangement joins TRBV9 to TRBJ1-5; 7 bases map to TRBD1. This CDR3 region has 14 residues. The V gene end was trimmed by 7 bases and the J gene end by 7 bases; junction bases not matched to a gene: 11. Germline loops: CDR1 SGDLS, CDR2 YYNGEE. DNA of the CDR3: TGTGCCAGCGATCGACAGGGCACAGGGCAGCCCCAGCATTTT. Its translation is CASDRQGTGQPQHF.